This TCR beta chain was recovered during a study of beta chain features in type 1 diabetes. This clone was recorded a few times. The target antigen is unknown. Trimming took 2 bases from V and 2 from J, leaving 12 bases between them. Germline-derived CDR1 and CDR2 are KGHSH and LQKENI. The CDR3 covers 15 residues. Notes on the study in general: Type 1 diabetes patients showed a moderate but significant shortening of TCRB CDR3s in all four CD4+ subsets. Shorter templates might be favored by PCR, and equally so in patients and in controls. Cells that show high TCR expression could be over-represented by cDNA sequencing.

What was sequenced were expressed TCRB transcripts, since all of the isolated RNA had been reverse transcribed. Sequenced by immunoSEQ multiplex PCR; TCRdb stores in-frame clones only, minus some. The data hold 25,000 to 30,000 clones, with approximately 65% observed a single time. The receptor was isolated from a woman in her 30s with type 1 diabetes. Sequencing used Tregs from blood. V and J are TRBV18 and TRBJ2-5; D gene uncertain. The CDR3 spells CASSPGGGLQETQYF. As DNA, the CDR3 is TGTGCCAGCTCACCAGGCGGTGGGTTACAAGAGACCCAGTACTTC. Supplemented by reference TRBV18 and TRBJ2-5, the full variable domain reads NAGVMQNPRHLVRRRGQEARLRCSPMKGHSHVYWYRQLPEEGLKFMVYLQKENIIDESGMPKERFSAEFPKEGPSILRIQQVVRGDSAAYFCASSPGGGLQETQYFGPGTRLLVL.